These 10 T cell receptor beta chains originate from one sample sequenced in a study of T cell responses to AZD1222 COVID-19 vaccine. Data came from immunoSEQ multiplex PCR; TCRdb stores just in-frame clones and leaves some out. This sample has 100,000 to 150,000 clones, with about 89% found just once. Sequenced material: peripheral blood, taken on day 0 of MenACWY control vaccination. Source of these receptors: an adult in good health.

The chain's CDR3 is CASSLGVNYGYTF. The CDR3 nucleotides are TGTGCCAGCAGCTTAGGGGTTAACTATGGCTACACCTTC. The gene calls are TRBV7-3 and TRBJ1-2; no clear D. The germline V gene has CDR1 SGHTA and CDR2 FQGTGA. The V gene lost 2 bases and the J gene lost 1 base, with 5 bases spanning the gap. CDR3 size: 13 residues.

This chain uses TRBV6-1 with TRBJ2-7; D ambiguous. The CDR3 sequence is 16 residues long. Per germline, CDR1 MNHNS and CDR2 SASEGT. V lost 1 base and J lost 3, with 16 bases in between. The CDR3 DNA reads as TGTGCCAGCAGTGAAGGGGCGGCGGTCCAAGGCTACGAGCAGTACTTC. Its protein is CASSEGAAVQGYEQYF.

The chain has TRBV5-4 and TRBJ2-5; TRBD2 matches 9 bases. Trimming took 4 bases from V and 1 from J; bases not matched to a gene: 5. The germline gives CDR1 SGHNT, CDR2 YYREEE (reference sequence). The CDR3 is 15 amino acids. CDR3 residues: CASSLSGSPQETQYF. The DNA for the CDR3 is TGTGCCAGCAGCCTTAGCGGGAGCCCCCAAGAGACCCAGTACTTC.

The CDR3 coding sequence is TGTGCCAGCAGCCAACTCCTAGCGGCAGGGGGGGATGAGCAGTTCTTC. Translation gives CASSQLLAAGGDEQFF. The rearrangement uses TRBV4-2 and TRBJ2-1; D is tentatively TRBD1 or TRBD2 (7 bases each). Germline-derived CDR1 and CDR2 are LGHNA and YNFKEQ. The V end was cut by 2 bases, the J end by 8 bases, with 19 bases between. The CDR3 loop spans 16 amino acids.

The chain is built from TRBV19 and TRBJ2-7; D ambiguous. This CDR3 has 12 residues. Germline CDR1 is LNHDA and CDR2 is SQIVND (reference sequence). V dropped 6 bases and J dropped 5 bases, with 11 bases sitting between them. DNA of the CDR3: TGTGCCAGTAGCGAAATAGGTAACGAGCAGTACTTC. Translated: CASSEIGNEQYF.

This chain links TRBV19 with TRBJ1-1; D unresolved. The CDR3 runs 13 residues. The V and J ends lost 7 bases and 7 bases respectively, with 16 bases between them. CDR1 is LNHDA and CDR2 is SQIVND in the germline V gene (reference sequence). CDR3 coding DNA: TGTGCCAGTACTATCCAGACGGGGATTGAAGCTTTCTTT. Amino acid sequence: CASTIQTGIEAFF.

This rearrangement joins TRBV16 to TRBJ2-5, with 7 bases fitting TRBD1. Germline lookup yields CDR1 KGHSY and CDR2 FQNENV. The CDR3 totals 16 residues. J was trimmed by 5 bases and V by 1 base; bases with no gene match: 10. The CDR3 bases are TGTGCCAGCAGCCAATTTTTCCAGGGGGATAAGGAGACCCAGTACTTC. This gives the protein CASSQFFQGDKETQYF.

With regard to this clone: An end of the junction does not agree with germline; a read error may underlie this. The chain uses TRBV27 and TRBJ1-6; 7 bases line up with TRBD1. Germline CDR1 MNHEY, CDR2 SMNVEV (reference sequence). The CDR3 extends over 15 amino acids. The CDR3 sequence is CASSLSGTDPSPLHF. Written as DNA, the CDR3 is TGTGCCAGCAGTCTATCCGGGACAGATCCTTCACCCCTCCACTTT.

This chain joins TRBV4-1 and TRBJ2-7; D tentatively fits TRBD1 or TRBD2 (5 bases each). This CDR3 comprises 13 residues. Germline CDR1 MGHRA, CDR2 YSYEKL. The V and J ends lost 4 bases and 2 bases respectively, with 9 bases between them. Here the CDR3 DNA reads TGCGCCAGCAGCCCCGGGGCAGCCTACGAGCAGTACTTC. This encodes CASSPGAAYEQYF.

Only one count was recorded for this clone. CDR3 nucleotide sequence: TGTGCCAGCAGCTTAGTCCCCCTTCGGGAGCTGTTTTTT. Encoded protein: CASSLVPLRELFF. The rearrangement links TRBV7-9 to TRBJ2-2, with D unresolved. The CDR3 totals 13 residues. The germline V gene has CDR1 SEHNR and CDR2 FQNEAQ (reference sequence). The V end was cut by 1 base, the J end by 9 bases, with 9 bases between.